This record looks at one TCR beta chain sequence and its context. Antigen: not known. These data come from a study of T-cell memory formation after mild COVID-19. Deletions cut 8 bases from V and 3 bases from J, with 8 bases between. The germline V gene has CDR1 MNHNY and CDR2 SVGAGI (reference sequence). The length of the CDR3 is 11 residues. Amplification by 5'RACE using constant-segment primers produced TCR alpha and TCR beta cDNA libraries that carried sample barcodes and UMIs. TCRdb reprocessed the 5' RACE reads via MiXCR and lists one record per CDR3 protein. The sample shows hundreds of thousands of distinct CDR3 sequences, 20% of them seen only once. Study-level points and caveats: While clones contracting from day 15 to 85 were balanced between CD4 and CD8, later expanders leaned CD4+. The CD4+ clones that contracted clustered mainly within CM and EM, and the CD8+ clones concentrated in EMRA. Some clones that responded were present in memory (sampled pre-infection), which suggests cross-reactive memory joined.

Sequences were obtained from PBMCs or a T cell subset sorted from them (not recorded which). The chain employs TRBV6-6 and TRBJ2-7; the D is unclear. The clonotype originates from an adult woman who had mild COVID-19 (a few samples of this study predate the infection). Cell type and time point are not known. CDR3 nucleotides: TGTGCCAGCGCTTTCGGCTACGAGCAGTACTTC. Its protein product is CASAFGYEQYF.